The 2 T cell receptor beta chains below were found in one sample sequenced in a study of T cells in Graves' hyperthyroidism and ophthalmopathy. Amplified TCR beta CDR3 regions came from RNA transcripts. In the first-round RT-PCR of the TCR CDR3, the HTBI primer set was used. TCRdb used MiXCR to reprocess the multiplex PCR reads, holding one entry per CDR3 protein. Among about 350,000 distinct CDR3 sequences listed, more than 11% were seen once. Specimen: blood. Receptor source: a woman aged 30 to 39 with Graves' hyperthyroidism.

This clonotype was counted ten times or more. This chain links TRBV20-1 with TRBJ2-7, with TRBD2 matching over 9 bases. V lost 6 bases and J lost 0; bases outside the gene matches: 3. Germline lookup yields CDR1 DFQATT and CDR2 SNEGSKA (reference sequence). The CDR3 is made up of 13 amino acids. CDR3 loop: CSAPSGDSYEQYF. As DNA, the CDR3 is TGCAGTGCCCCTAGCGGGGACTCCTACGAGCAGTACTTC.

This clonotype was seen a handful of times. This sequence joins TRBV5-1 and TRBJ1-2; 7 bases fit TRBD1. Germline loops: CDR1 SGHRS, CDR2 YFSETQ. CDR3 length equals 15 residues. V lost 4 bases to trimming and J lost 8 bases; unmatched junction nucleotides: 14. CDR3 sequence reads: CASSLIGGQALGYTF. The CDR3 region has the DNA TGCGCCAGCAGCCTAATAGGAGGACAGGCTTTGGGCTACACCTTC.